The 3 T cell receptor beta chains given below trace back to one sample, sequenced in a study of T cell responses to AZD1222 COVID-19 vaccine. Repertoires were generated with immunoSEQ multiplex PCR, while TCRdb's copy carries only in-frame clones and drops some. The sample contains approximately 260,000 clones, more than 80% of which appear only once. The sequenced sample was peripheral blood, obtained on day 0 of AZD1222 vaccination. The receptors come from an adult in good health.

This rearrangement joins TRBV5-1 to TRBJ2-3; 12 positions agree with TRBD1. In germline, CDR1 is SGHRS, CDR2 YFSETQ. The CDR3 runs to 16 residues. V was pared by 3 bases and J by 4 bases, with 6 bases of the junction left unmatched. CDR3 protein: CASSSSGTGGADTQYF. The DNA for the CDR3 is TGCGCCAGCAGCTCCTCCGGGACAGGGGGCGCAGATACGCAGTATTTT.

For this clone: Other DNA sequences in the same sample also yield this CDR3. The chain links TRBV12-3 or TRBV12-4 to TRBJ2-5; the D is unclear. The CDR3 consists of 12 residues. The V end was cut by 2 bases, the J end by 5 bases, with 6 bases between. CDR3 in DNA: TGTGCCAGCAGTTTATCCCGGGAGACCCAGTACTTC. This translates into CASSLSRETQYF.

The CDR3 DNA follows: TGTGCCAGTAGTATAGGGGCAGGGGGCCAGACCCAGTACTTC. It yields the protein CASSIGAGGQTQYF. The rearrangement uses TRBV19 and TRBJ2-5, with TRBD1 identical over 8 bases. The CDR3 has 14 amino acids. Trimming removed 1 base from V and 6 bases from J; junction bases left unmatched: 4. Germline-derived CDR1 and CDR2 are LNHDA and SQIVND (reference sequence). Variable domain in full (rest from reference TRBV19 and TRBJ2-5): DGGITQSPKYLFRKEGQNVTLSCEQNLNHDAMYWYRQDPGQGLRLIYYSQIVNDFQKGDIAEGYSVSREKKESFPLTVTSAQKNPTAFYLCASSIGAGGQTQYFGPGTRLLVL.